The rows below give T cell receptor beta chains drawn from one sample of a study of a mutant IDH1 vaccine in newly diagnosed glioma. Sequencing used immunoSEQ multiplex PCR; TCRdb keeps in-frame clones, though not all of them. Of more than 60,000 clones in the sample, 60% to 75% were seen once. These receptors are not linked to any known antigen. The specimen comprised PBMCs, sampled from a glioma patient whose treatment included an IDH1 peptide vaccine. Receptors were obtained from a man in his forties or fifties with glioma. CDR3s include the opening cysteine and the closing phenylalanine or tryptophan. Fields, in order: J gene, V gene, D gene, CDR3 length, CDR3 protein, CDR3 DNA. D genes are given only for firm matches.

TRBJ1-1 TRBV7-2 . 14 CASSLGAGNTEAFF TGTGCCAGCAGCTTAGGTGCCGGAAACACTGAAGCTTTCTTT
TRBJ1-5 TRBV10-3 . 15 CAISEEYPGNQPQHF TGTGCCATCAGTGAGGAATATCCAGGGAATCAGCCCCAGCATTTT
TRBJ2-7 TRBV4-1 TRBD1 14 CASSPDRVFDEQYF TGCGCCAGCAGCCCGGACAGGGTTTTCGACGAGCAGTACTTC
TRBJ1-2 TRBV6-1 TRBD1 14 CASSGGTGGYGYTF TGTGCCAGCAGTGGAGGGACAGGGGGCTATGGCTACACCTTC
TRBJ1-2 TRBV7-9 . 14 CASSLDGRTSGYTF TGTGCCAGCAGCTTAGACGGGAGGACAAGTGGCTACACCTTC
TRBJ1-2 TRBV7-9 . 11 CASSHDRSYTF TGTGCCAGCAGCCATGACAGATCCTACACCTTC
TRBJ1-5 TRBV6-1 . 15 CASSPGTAEGQPQHF TGTGCCAGCAGTCCTGGGACCGCGGAAGGTCAGCCCCAGCATTTT
TRBJ1-5 TRBV4-1 . 17 CASSQLDLLPSNQPQHF TGCGCCAGCAGCCAATTGGATCTCCTCCCTAGCAATCAGCCCCAGCATTTT
TRBJ1-1 TRBV4-2 . 15 CASSPGGEGNTEAFF TGTGCCAGCAGCCCCGGGGGTGAGGGGAACACTGAAGCTTTCTTT
TRBJ1-2 TRBV7-8 TRBD1 15 CASSLAGGEDYGYTF TGTGCCAGCAGCTTAGCAGGGGGCGAAGACTATGGCTACACCTTC